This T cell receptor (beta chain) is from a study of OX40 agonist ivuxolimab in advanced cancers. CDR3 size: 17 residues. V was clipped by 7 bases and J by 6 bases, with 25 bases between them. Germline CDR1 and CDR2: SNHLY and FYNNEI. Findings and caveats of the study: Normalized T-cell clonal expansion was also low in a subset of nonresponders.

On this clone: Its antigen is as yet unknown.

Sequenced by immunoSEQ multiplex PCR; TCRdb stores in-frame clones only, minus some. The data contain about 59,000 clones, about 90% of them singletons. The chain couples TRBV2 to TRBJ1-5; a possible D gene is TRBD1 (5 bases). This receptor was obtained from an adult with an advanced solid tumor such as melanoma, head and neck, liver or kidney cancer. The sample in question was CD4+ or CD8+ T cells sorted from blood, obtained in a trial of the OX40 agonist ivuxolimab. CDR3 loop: CASKKGGAPRDFQPQHF. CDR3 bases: TGTGCCAGCAAAAAGGGCGGGGCGCCGCGGGACTTTCAGCCCCAGCATTTT.